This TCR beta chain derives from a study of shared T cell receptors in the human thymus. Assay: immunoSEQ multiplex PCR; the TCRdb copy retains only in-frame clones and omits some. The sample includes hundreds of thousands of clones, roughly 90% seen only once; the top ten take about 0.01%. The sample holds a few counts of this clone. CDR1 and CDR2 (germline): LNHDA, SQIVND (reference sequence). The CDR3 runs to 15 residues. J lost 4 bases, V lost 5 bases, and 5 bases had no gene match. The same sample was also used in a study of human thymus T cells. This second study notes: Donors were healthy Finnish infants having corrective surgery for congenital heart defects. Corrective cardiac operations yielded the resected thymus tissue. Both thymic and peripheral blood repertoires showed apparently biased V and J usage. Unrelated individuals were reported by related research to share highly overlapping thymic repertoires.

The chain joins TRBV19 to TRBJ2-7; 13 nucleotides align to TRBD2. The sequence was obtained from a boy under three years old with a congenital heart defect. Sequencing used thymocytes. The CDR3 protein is CASSPRTSGSYEQYF. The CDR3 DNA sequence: TGTGCCAGTAGTCCTCGGACTAGCGGGAGTTACGAGCAGTACTTC. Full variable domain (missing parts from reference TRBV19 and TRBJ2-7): DGGITQSPKYLFRKEGQNVTLSCEQNLNHDAMYWYRQDPGQGLRLIYYSQIVNDFQKGDIAEGYSVSREKKESFPLTVTSAQKNPTAFYLCASSPRTSGSYEQYFGPGTRLTVT.